This entry lists 24 T cell receptor beta chains sequenced from one sample in a study of blood T cells in healthy people across ages. Primed by a sample-barcoded 5' primer and a J-beta primer mix, a second PCR proceeded for 7 to 11 cycles. TCRdb used MiXCR to reprocess the 5' RACE reads, holding one entry per CDR3 protein. Of nearly 800,000 distinct CDR3 sequences listed, about 56% were seen once; the top ten hold 20% to 30%. Sequencing was done on a sample of blood. The receptors stem from a middle-aged man in good health.

V is TRBV6-6 and J is TRBJ1-6, with D tentatively TRBD1 (6 bases). Trimming shortened V by 7 bases and J by 6 bases, and 19 bases separated the two germline ends. Germline V CDR1 and CDR2: MNHNY, SVGAGI (reference sequence). The CDR3 is 16 amino acids. The CDR3 nucleotides read TGTGCCAGCATCAAAGGGGGGAATAGAAGTAATTCACCCCTCCACTTT. Protein product: CASIKGGNRSNSPLHF.

This clonotype has more than one count but fewer than ten. CDR3 in DNA: TGTGCCTCTAAGCCCAGCGCATCGGGTGAAAAACTGTTTTTT. It specifies CASKPSASGEKLFF. This chain links TRBV6-6 with TRBJ1-4, with no clear D. The CDR3 is 14 residues long. Trimming pared 11 bases from V and 7 bases from J, leaving 20 bases between. CDR1 and CDR2 from the germline V gene are MNHNY and SVGAGI (reference sequence).

The chain couples TRBV6-2 or TRBV6-3 to TRBJ2-1; 9 nucleotides match TRBD2. Germline V CDR1 and CDR2: MNHEY, SVGEGT. The CDR3 runs to 16 residues. The V gene end was trimmed by 6 bases and the J gene end by 9 bases; junction bases not matched to a gene: 15. The CDR3 region is CASSQPTGLAFVEQFF. The CDR3 DNA is TGTGCCAGCAGCCAACCCACGGGACTAGCTTTCGTTGAGCAGTTCTTC.

The chain uses TRBV27 and TRBJ1-4; D ambiguous. The CDR3 runs to 14 residues. The V gene's germline CDR1 is MNHEY and CDR2 SMNVEV (reference sequence). Trimming pared 2 bases from V and 6 bases from J, leaving 10 bases between. The CDR3 DNA reads TGTGCCAGCAGTTTAACCTGGCGGGATGAAAAACTGTTTTTT. This translates into CASSLTWRDEKLFF.

The V call is TRBV10-3, the J call TRBJ2-5, with 7 bases that match TRBD1. CDR3 length equals 15 residues. The trim removed 4 bases at V and 4 bases at J, leaving 9 bases unmatched. The germline gives CDR1 ENHRY, CDR2 SYGVKD. The CDR3 spells CAISGELQGRETQYF. The CDR3 DNA reads TGTGCCATCAGTGGGGAACTACAGGGGAGAGAGACCCAGTACTTC.

This chain joins TRBV15 and TRBJ2-7, with TRBD2 matching 9 bases. The J segment lost 5 bases and the V segment lost 1 base, leaving 3 bases of the junction unmatched. The CDR3 consists of 14 residues. The germline V gene encodes CDR1 LNHNV and CDR2 YYDKDF (reference sequence). CDR3 protein: CATSRGTSDHEQYF. The DNA of the CDR3 is TGTGCCACCAGCAGAGGGACTAGCGACCACGAGCAGTACTTC.

The rearrangement uses TRBV25-1 and TRBJ2-5, with 8 bases identical to TRBD1. The end of the DNA is better explained by TRBJ2-7, so the J call may be wrong. This CDR3 has 12 amino acids. Germline CDR1 MGHDK, CDR2 SYGVNS. The DNA of the CDR3 is TGTGCCAGTCGACAGGGGAGCCACGAGCAGTACTTC. It encodes CASRQGSHEQYF.

This chain links TRBV5-1 with TRBJ2-5; TRBD1 agrees at 10 bases. V lost 3 bases to trimming and J lost 5 bases; unmatched junction nucleotides: 4. CDR1 and CDR2 from the germline V gene are SGHRS and YFSETQ. The CDR3 is made up of 14 amino acids. DNA of the CDR3: TGCGCCAGCAGCTGGGACAGGGGCGGGGAGACCCAGTACTTC. Amino acid sequence: CASSWDRGGETQYF.

V and J are TRBV10-3 and TRBJ1-2; TRBD1 agrees at 7 bases. V dropped 10 bases and J dropped 7; count of bases not matched to a gene: 6. Germline assignment: CDR1 ENHRY and CDR2 SYGVKD. This CDR3 is built from 11 residues. The CDR3 DNA reads as TGTGCCACCCGACAGGGTACTGGCTACACCTTC. It translates to CATRQGTGYTF.

The chain recombines TRBV27 with TRBJ2-1; the match to TRBD2 covers 8 bases. The CDR3 is 20 amino acids. V trimming: 2 bases; J trimming: 0 bases; junction bases outside the gene matches: 15. In germline, CDR1 is MNHEY, CDR2 SMNVEV (reference sequence). The CDR3 DNA reads TGTGCCAGCAGTTTAGCAGAAGCGGGGGACAACTGGGGCTCCTACAATGAGCAGTTCTTC. Translating gives CASSLAEAGDNWGSYNEQFF.

The gene calls are TRBV6-2 or TRBV6-3 and TRBJ1-1, with D possibly matching TRBD1 (6 bases). There are 14 residues in the CDR3. Per germline, CDR1 MNHEY and CDR2 SVGEGT. The V end was cut by 2 bases, the J end by 4 bases, with 11 bases between. The CDR3 region has the DNA TGTGCCAGCAGTTACGAGGGGGTCAGCACTGAAGCTTTCTTT. Translating gives CASSYEGVSTEAFF.

The V and J genes are TRBV9 and TRBJ2-3; maybe TRBD2 (5 bases). The V gene's germline CDR1 is SGDLS and CDR2 YYNGEE. Trimming removed 1 base from V and 3 bases from J, with 12 bases in between. The length of the CDR3 is 15 residues. The CDR3 coding sequence is TGTGCCAGCAGCGTAACGTTAAGGAGGACAGATACGCAGTATTTT. Translating gives CASSVTLRRTDTQYF.

This chain links TRBV28 with TRBJ2-4; D is undetermined. Germline lookup yields CDR1 MDHEN and CDR2 SYDVKM. Deletions cut 5 bases from V and 13 bases from J, with 18 bases between. This CDR3 has 13 amino acids. CDR3 sequence reads: CASSPPSTTEQYF. The CDR3 DNA sequence: TGTGCCAGCAGTCCTCCTTCCACAACAGAGCAGTACTTC.

The genes are TRBV12-3 or TRBV12-4 and TRBJ1-2, with 8 positions matching TRBD1. The CDR3 consists of 14 residues. The junction had 6 bases not matched to a gene; V was cut back by 4 bases and J by 5 bases. The CDR3 here is CASSSDRVGYGYTF. For the CDR3, the DNA is TGTGCCAGCAGTTCGGACAGGGTGGGATATGGCTACACCTTC.

To note about this clonotype: A single base separates this from a much larger clone, so it may be a read error. V usage is TRBV7-2 and J usage is TRBJ2-3, with no clear D. The CDR3 consists of 13 residues. The germline V gene has CDR1 SGHTA and CDR2 FQGNSA. CDR3 amino acids: CASRPGGTHTQYF. The CDR3 DNA follows: TGTGCCAGCAGGCCAGGTGGCACACATACGCAGTATTTT.

In its sample, this clonotype was seen a few times. The gene calls are TRBV5-5 and TRBJ2-5, with 8 bases fitting TRBD1. V trimming: 4 bases; J trimming: 4 bases; junction bases outside the gene matches: 15. The CDR3 consists of 17 residues. From germline, CDR1 is SGHKS and CDR2 YYEKEE (reference sequence). The CDR3 nucleotides read TGTGCCAGCAGCCCAAGACTCGGGACAGGACGGGGAGAGACCCAGTACTTC. It specifies CASSPRLGTGRGETQYF.

This chain links TRBV5-1 with TRBJ2-1, with D tentatively TRBD2 (6 bases). Looked up from germline, CDR1 is SGHRS and CDR2 is YFSETQ. V was pared by 5 bases and J by 8 bases, with 17 bases between. The CDR3 sequence is 14 residues long. CDR3 region: CASRYGGISDEQFF. In DNA form, the CDR3 reads TGCGCCAGCAGGTACGGCGGGATTTCCGATGAGCAGTTCTTC.

This clonotype has just one count. This chain connects TRBV25-1 to TRBJ2-7; no firm D call. The CDR3 covers 12 residues. The germline V and J ends were trimmed by 4 bases and 7 bases, with 11 bases remaining between them. CDR1 and CDR2 (germline): MGHDK, SYGVNS. The CDR3 loop is CASSVRVNEQYF. The CDR3 region has the DNA TGTGCCAGCAGTGTAAGGGTCAATGAGCAGTACTTC.

Only a few counts were recorded for this clonotype. The chain links TRBV7-9 to TRBJ2-5, with 9 bases fitting TRBD2. This CDR3 is built from 14 residues. The J segment lost 9 bases and the V segment lost 4 bases, leaving 9 bases of the junction unmatched. CDR1 is SEHNR and CDR2 is FQNEAQ in the germline V gene (reference sequence). CDR3 sequence: CASSSYGTSLAQYF. CDR3 nucleotides: TGTGCCAGCAGCTCCTACGGGACTAGCTTGGCCCAGTACTTC.

The chain uses TRBV2 and TRBJ2-6; D unclear. V was clipped by 0 bases and J by 4 bases, with 7 bases between them. Germline V gene lookup returns CDR1 SNHLY and CDR2 FYNNEI. The CDR3 has 15 amino acids. CDR3 sequence: CASSEAAWGANVLTF. CDR3 coding DNA: TGTGCCAGCAGTGAAGCAGCCTGGGGGGCCAACGTCCTGACTTTC.

The chain combines TRBV2 with TRBJ2-3; D may be TRBD1 or TRBD2 (7 bases each). The CDR3 has 14 amino acids. Germline assignment: CDR1 SNHLY and CDR2 FYNNEI. CDR3: CAGRGGETTDTQYF. CDR3 nucleotide sequence: TGTGCTGGCAGGGGGGGGGAGACCACAGATACGCAGTATTTT. The whole variable domain, remainder taken from reference TRBV2 and TRBJ2-3, is EPEVTQTPSHQVTQMGQEVILRCVPISNHLYFYWYRQILGQKVEFLVSFYNNEISEKSEIFDDQFSVERPDGSNFTLKIRSTKLEDSAMYFCAGRGGETTDTQYFGPGTRLTVL.

The chain couples TRBV6-1 to TRBJ2-6, with D perhaps assigned TRBD1 or TRBD2 (6 bases each). Germline values: CDR1 MNHNS, CDR2 SASEGT. Between the trimmed V and J ends, which lost 7 bases and 3 bases, there was a span of 19 bases. CDR3 length: 17 amino acids. CDR3 sequence (DNA): TGTGCCAGCACCCTCGAGGGGGGCGCGAGTGGGGCCAACGTCCTGACTTTC. Protein product: CASTLEGGASGANVLTF.

This clonotype was seen once. This chain links TRBV20-1 with TRBJ2-5; TRBD2 matches 8 bases. Germline CDR1 and CDR2: DFQATT and SNEGSKA (reference sequence). This CDR3 comprises 17 residues. V shed 3 bases and J 4 bases; nucleotides not matched to a gene: 16. The CDR3 region is CSASGRLARGMGETQYF. CDR3 nucleotide sequence: TGCAGTGCTAGCGGTCGACTAGCGAGGGGAATGGGAGAGACCCAGTACTTC.

The rearrangement joins TRBV9 to TRBJ2-7; D might be TRBD1 (5 bases). The J call may be mistaken, given a closer DNA end match to TRBJ2-5. Germline CDR1 SGDLS, CDR2 YYNGEE. The CDR3 has 15 amino acids. CDR3 nucleotides: TGTGCCAGCAGCCCAGGGTGGCTCGGGTCGGAGACCCAGTACTTC. Translated, it gives CASSPGWLGSETQYF.